Listed here are 26 T cell receptor beta chains from one sample, sequenced in a study of graft-versus-host responses after intestinal transplantation. Antigens for these TCRs are unknown. The protocol was immunoSEQ multiplex PCR, while the TCRdb copy is restricted to in-frame clones and leaves out a portion. The sample has 90,000 to 130,000 clones, just over 90% seen once. The specimen comprised unstimulated CD4+ T cells sorted from spleen or lymph node cells, sampled before transplant. The receptors come from a human donor who was the organ donor for an intestinal transplant.

The rearrangement links TRBV5-1 to TRBJ2-5, with D possibly TRBD1 on 5 matching bases. The CDR3 is made up of 11 amino acids. Trimming cost V 6 bases and J 5 bases, with 8 bases left between them. CDR1 and CDR2 (germline): SGHRS, YFSETQ. The CDR3 region is CASMAGETQYF. CDR3 DNA: TGCGCCAGCATGGCAGGGGAGACCCAGTACTTC. Variable domain in full (rest from reference TRBV5-1 and TRBJ2-5): KAGVTQTPRYLIKTRGQQVTLSCSPISGHRSVSWYQQTPGQGLQFLFEYFSETQRNKGNFPGRFSGRQFSNSRSEMNVSTLELGDSALYLCASMAGETQYFGPGTRLLVL.

V gene TRBV10-3 combines with J gene TRBJ1-5, with TRBD1 matching over 7 bases. The V segment lost 9 bases and the J segment 4 bases; nucleotides outside the gene matches: 3. Germline V gene sequence: CDR1 ENHRY, CDR2 SYGVKD. The CDR3 contains 12 residues. In DNA, the CDR3 is TGTGCCATAGGGGGCGGGAATCAGCCCCAGCATTTT. It translates to CAIGGGNQPQHF.

CDR3 residues: CAISQGTETQYF. CDR3 in DNA: TGTGCCATCTCCCAGGGGACCGAGACCCAGTACTTC. This chain links TRBV10-3 with TRBJ2-5; the D gene is possibly TRBD1 (6 bases). Germline V lookup: CDR1 ENHRY, CDR2 SYGVKD. The CDR3 extends over 12 amino acids. V lost 8 bases to trimming and J lost 5 bases, with 12 bases between them.

The rearrangement links TRBV6-1 to TRBJ1-4, with a tentative D call TRBD1 (5 bases). Germline values: CDR1 MNHNS, CDR2 SASEGT. This CDR3 spans 15 amino acids. V lost 6 bases to trimming and J lost 3 bases, with 14 bases between them. CDR3 sequence reads: CASSRGGNANEKLFF. The CDR3 nucleotides read TGTGCCAGCAGCCGCGGGGGGAATGCTAATGAAAAACTGTTTTTT.

The chain couples TRBV5-1 to TRBJ2-1; TRBD1 matches at 8 bases. V shed 3 bases and J 6 bases; nucleotides not matched to a gene: 8. CDR1 is SGHRS and CDR2 is YFSETQ in the germline V gene. The CDR3 is made up of 15 amino acids. The CDR3 region has the DNA TGCGCCAGCAGCTATACAGGGGGTCGCGTCAATGAGCAGTTCTTC. It is translated as CASSYTGGRVNEQFF.

The chain links TRBV29-1 to TRBJ2-1, with 9 bases that match TRBD1. J lost 4 bases, V lost 8 bases, and 3 bases had no gene match. Germline assignment: CDR1 SQVTM and CDR2 ANQGSEA. This CDR3 spans 12 amino acids. DNA for the CDR3: TGCAGCCTGGGACAGGGATACAATGAGCAGTTCTTC. Translated, it gives CSLGQGYNEQFF.

The V call is TRBV6-1, the J call TRBJ1-2; the match to TRBD1 covers 8 bases. Germline values: CDR1 MNHNS, CDR2 SASEGT. J lost 8 bases, V lost 5 bases, and 13 bases had no gene match. CDR3 length: 15 amino acids. The CDR3 bases are TGTGCCAGCAGTACATACAGGGGGTCATTCGTGGGCTACACCTTC. Protein sequence: CASSTYRGSFVGYTF.

This clone has more than one count but fewer than ten. V usage is TRBV10-3 and J usage is TRBJ2-2; 9 bases agree with TRBD2. The CDR3 sequence is 16 residues long. V was pared by 7 bases and J by 7 bases, with 13 bases of the junction left unmatched. CDR1 is ENHRY, CDR2 SYGVKD, per germline. CDR3 sequence: CAITVDSSGAVGELFF. The CDR3, as DNA: TGTGCCATCACCGTGGATTCTAGCGGGGCGGTCGGGGAGCTGTTTTTT.

This clone was recorded only once. This chain connects TRBV19 to TRBJ1-5; D may be TRBD1 (6 bases). CDR3 length: 19 amino acids. Germline V gene lookup returns CDR1 LNHDA and CDR2 SQIVND (reference sequence). V lost 4 bases and J 0 bases, leaving 22 bases between the germline ends. The CDR3 DNA follows: TGTGCCAGTAGTACCCAGGGGCTCCCTGGCTTTTATAGCAATCAGCCCCAGCATTTT. This translates into CASSTQGLPGFYSNQPQHF.

The chain combines TRBV7-2 with TRBJ2-4, with 9 positions matching TRBD1. J was trimmed by 3 bases and V by 5 bases; bases with no gene match: 8. The CDR3 length is 16 residues. Germline V lookup: CDR1 SGHTA, CDR2 FQGNSA. CDR3 nucleotides: TGTGCCAGCAGCCCCGGGACAGGGAAGGGCAAAAACATTCAGTACTTC. Its protein is CASSPGTGKGKNIQYF.

CDR3 loop: CASSYATGFNQPQHF. The CDR3 nucleotides read TGTGCCAGCAGTTACGCCACAGGGTTCAATCAGCCCCAGCATTTT. V usage is TRBV6-6 and J usage is TRBJ1-5, with D possibly TRBD1 on 6 matching bases. Germline assignment: CDR1 MNHNY and CDR2 SVGAGI (reference sequence). The CDR3 sequence is 15 residues long. Trimming stripped 2 bases from V and 3 bases from J, with 11 bases between.

This chain links TRBV18 with TRBJ1-2; D not certain. Germline loops: CDR1 KGHSH, CDR2 LQKENI. The CDR3 is 13 amino acids. Between the trimmed V and J ends, which lost 3 bases and 4 bases, there was a span of 9 bases. CDR3 sequence (DNA): TGTGCCAGCTCACCCGGAATGACCTATGGCTACACCTTC. As protein: CASSPGMTYGYTF. Using reference TRBV18 and TRBJ1-2 for the parts outside the CDR3, the full variable domain is NAGVMQNPRHLVRRRGQEARLRCSPMKGHSHVYWYRQLPEEGLKFMVYLQKENIIDESGMPKERFSAEFPKEGPSILRIQQVVRGDSAAYFCASSPGMTYGYTFGSGTRLTVV.

The chain employs TRBV9 and TRBJ2-5, with 10 nucleotides matching TRBD1. CDR3 length: 14 amino acids. V dropped 0 bases and J dropped 4; count of bases not matched to a gene: 0. Germline-derived CDR1 and CDR2 are SGDLS and YYNGEE. CDR3 amino acids: CASSVGQGAETQYF. CDR3 nucleotide sequence: TGTGCCAGCAGCGTAGGACAGGGGGCAGAGACCCAGTACTTC.

The chain joins TRBV4-2 to TRBJ2-7, with D hard to call. Germline V gives CDR1 LGHNA, CDR2 YNFKEQ. The CDR3 runs to 13 residues. Trimming pared 0 bases from V and 4 bases from J, leaving 7 bases between. CDR3 amino acids: CASSQDLAYEQYF. For the CDR3, the DNA is TGTGCCAGCAGCCAAGATCTCGCATACGAGCAGTACTTC.

The V call is TRBV4-2, the J call TRBJ1-4; TRBD1 is a possible D gene (5 bases). This CDR3 spans 13 amino acids. The V gene's germline CDR1 is LGHNA and CDR2 YNFKEQ. V was pared by 0 bases and J by 10 bases, with 9 bases between. The CDR3 region is CASSQDRAAKLFF. The DNA for the CDR3 is TGTGCCAGCAGCCAAGACAGGGCAGCAAAACTGTTTTTT.

V usage is TRBV6-5 and J usage is TRBJ2-7; 10 bases are shared with TRBD2. Per the germline V gene, CDR1 is MNHEY and CDR2 is SVGAGI. Germline trimming cut 3 bases from V and 2 bases from J; bases unmatched to any gene: 4. The CDR3 spans 15 residues. The CDR3: CASSYLAGEAYEQYF. For the CDR3, the DNA is TGTGCCAGCAGTTATCTAGCGGGAGAGGCCTACGAGCAGTACTTC.

The chain employs TRBV13 and TRBJ2-7, with TRBD1 matching 8 bases. The CDR3 runs 13 residues. Trimming removed 4 bases from V and 3 bases from J; junction bases left unmatched: 2. Per the germline V gene, CDR1 is PRHDT and CDR2 is FYEKMQ (reference sequence). In nucleotides, the CDR3 is TGTGCCAGCAGCTCGGACAGGGACTACGAGCAGTACTTC. This gives the protein CASSSDRDYEQYF.

The chain employs TRBV7-6 and TRBJ1-2, with 12 bases aligning to TRBD1. This CDR3 spans 17 amino acids. Unmatched junction bases numbered 6, after V lost 0 bases and J lost 4 bases. Per germline, CDR1 SGHVS and CDR2 FNYEAQ. The CDR3 loop reads CASSLAGQGALGYGYTF. In nucleotides, the CDR3 is TGTGCCAGCAGCTTAGCGGGACAGGGGGCGCTGGGCTATGGCTACACCTTC.

The chain recombines TRBV20-1 with TRBJ2-5, with no clear D. Deletions cut 6 bases from V and 2 bases from J, with 7 bases between. The CDR3 is 11 residues long. Germline CDR1 DFQATT, CDR2 SNEGSKA (reference sequence). The CDR3 DNA reads TGCAGTGCCCATCGACAAGAGACCCAGTACTTC. Protein product: CSAHRQETQYF.

This rearrangement joins TRBV5-1 to TRBJ2-5; no clear D gene. The length of the CDR3 is 12 residues. Germline CDR1 SGHRS, CDR2 YFSETQ. Trimming pared 0 bases from V and 5 bases from J, leaving 5 bases between. The CDR3 DNA is TGCGCCAGCAGCTTGGATTGGGAGACCCAGTACTTC. Translating it yields CASSLDWETQYF.

The chain combines TRBV10-3 with TRBJ2-3; D perhaps matches TRBD2 (6 bases). CDR3 length: 14 residues. In germline, CDR1 is ENHRY, CDR2 SYGVKD. Trimming cost V 11 bases and J 0 bases, with 15 bases left between them. The CDR3 loop reads CASRVGGSTDTQYF. DNA of the CDR3: TGTGCCTCCCGGGTCGGGGGTAGCACAGATACGCAGTATTTT.

The rearrangement links TRBV15 to TRBJ2-3, with 9 bases that match TRBD1. V lost 2 bases and J lost 4; bases outside the gene matches: 7. Germline-derived CDR1 and CDR2 are LNHNV and YYDKDF (reference sequence). The CDR3 loop spans 16 amino acids. The CDR3 region has the DNA TGTGCCACCAGCAGAATCACAGGGGGCGCCGCAGATACGCAGTATTTT. It encodes CATSRITGGAADTQYF. The entire variable domain, with the rest obtained from reference TRBV15 and TRBJ2-3, is as follows: DAMVIQNPRYQVTQFGKPVTLSCSQTLNHNVMYWYQQKSSQAPKLLFHYYDKDFNNEADTPDNFQSRRPNTSFCFLDIRSPGLGDTAMYLCATSRITGGAADTQYFGPGTRLTVL.

The rearrangement joins TRBV27 to TRBJ2-3; D possibly corresponds to TRBD2 (5 bases). The V and J ends lost 5 bases and 9 bases respectively, with 12 bases between them. The CDR3 consists of 12 residues. The germline V gene has CDR1 MNHEY and CDR2 SMNVEV (reference sequence). CDR3 sequence: CASSTEGRTQYF. DNA for the CDR3: TGTGCCAGCAGTACTGAGGGCCGCACGCAGTATTTT.

This clone came up a few times. The chain joins TRBV19 to TRBJ2-1; tentatively, D is TRBD1 or TRBD2 (5 bases each). CDR1 and CDR2 (germline): LNHDA, SQIVND (reference sequence). CDR3 length equals 13 residues. Trimming shortened V by 5 bases and J by 9 bases, and 14 bases separated the two germline ends. The CDR3 protein is CASSEGRGGEQFF. The CDR3 bases are TGTGCCAGTAGTGAGGGCCGTGGGGGTGAGCAGTTCTTC.

This clone has just a few counts. The chain employs TRBV6-6 and TRBJ2-7, with D unresolved. V was clipped by 6 bases and J by 4 bases, with 7 bases between them. This CDR3 has 11 amino acids. Germline V lookup: CDR1 MNHNY, CDR2 SVGAGI (reference sequence). CDR3 sequence: CASSQLYEQYF. DNA of the CDR3: TGTGCCAGCAGCCAACTATACGAGCAGTACTTC.

The rearrangement joins TRBV7-2 to TRBJ1-2; D perhaps matches TRBD1 (6 bases). Trimming left V 6 bases short and J 6 bases short, with 17 bases between. CDR3 length equals 14 residues. The germline CDR1 and CDR2 sequences are SGHTA and FQGNSA. CDR3 coding DNA: TGTGCCAGCAGGATGGACAGCCTCGGGGATGGCTACACCTTC. This codes for CASRMDSLGDGYTF.